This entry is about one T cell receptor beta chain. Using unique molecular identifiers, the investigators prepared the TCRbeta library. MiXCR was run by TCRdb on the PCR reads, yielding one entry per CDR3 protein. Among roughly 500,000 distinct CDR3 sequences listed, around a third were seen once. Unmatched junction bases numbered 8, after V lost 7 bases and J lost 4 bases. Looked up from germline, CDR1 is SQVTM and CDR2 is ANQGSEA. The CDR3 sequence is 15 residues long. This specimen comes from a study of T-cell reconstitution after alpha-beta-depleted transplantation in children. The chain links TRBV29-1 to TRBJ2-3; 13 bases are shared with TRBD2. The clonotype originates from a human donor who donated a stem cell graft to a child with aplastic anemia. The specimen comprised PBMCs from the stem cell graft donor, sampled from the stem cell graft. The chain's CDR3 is CSAQTSGRSADTQYF. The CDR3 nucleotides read TGCAGCGCACAGACTAGCGGGAGGAGTGCAGATACGCAGTATTTT.